A selection of T cell receptor beta chains follows, all from one sample in a study of graft-versus-host responses after intestinal transplantation. Produced via immunoSEQ multiplex PCR; TCRdb's table is partial and in-frame only. The sample holds approximately 15,000 clones, 70% seen once. The input for sequencing was ileum tissue, taken approximately 780 days after intestinal transplantation. These receptors all come from a human patient who received an intestinal transplant, so some T cells may come from the graft donor. Each CDR3 is given with its conserved first and last residue. D genes are given only for firm matches. Expanded clones get a size class; other rows say once, few or many, or leave the size out.

clone size	J gene	CDR3 length	V gene	D gene	CDR3 protein	CDR3 DNA
NA	TRBJ2-4	15	TRBV30	NA	CAWSVGRTPGNIQYF	TGTGCCTGGAGTGTGGGGAGGACCCCAGGAAACATTCAGTACTTC
NA	TRBJ2-5	11	TRBV20-1	NA	CSAREGDTQYF	TGCAGTGCTAGAGAGGGGGATACCCAGTACTTC
NA	TRBJ2-1	15	TRBV6-5	NA	CASRTAGSSYNEQFF	TGTGCCAGCAGGACCGCGGGGAGCTCCTACAATGAGCAGTTCTTC
NA	TRBJ2-7	15	TRBV5-4	NA	CASSPGASKPYEQYF	TGTGCCAGCAGCCCGGGGGCAAGTAAACCCTACGAGCAGTACTTC
NA	TRBJ1-4	16	TRBV6-6	NA	CASSYSYRATAGKLFF	TGTGCCAGCAGTTACTCCTACAGGGCCACCGCGGGAAAACTGTTTTTT
NA	TRBJ2-1	18	TRBV11-3	TRBD1	CASSLGSAGQGRYNEQFF	TGTGCCAGCAGCTTAGGATCGGCGGGACAGGGGCGTTACAATGAGCAGTTCTTC
few	TRBJ1-2	16	TRBV6-5	TRBD1	CASSYHWTGGRNGYTF	TGTGCCAGCAGTTACCATTGGACAGGGGGAAGGAACGGCTACACCTTC
NA	TRBJ2-7	14	TRBV5-3	TRBD1	CARSLAPGGYEQYF	TGTGCCAGAAGCTTGGCTCCAGGGGGCTACGAGCAGTACTTC
few	TRBJ1-6	14	TRBV10-3	TRBD1	CAIREDRASSPLHF	TGTGCCATCAGGGAGGACAGGGCAAGTTCACCCCTCCACTTT
NA	TRBJ1-1	15	TRBV7-3	NA	CASSLFTQGGTEAFF	TGTGCCAGCAGCTTATTCACACAGGGTGGCACTGAAGCTTTCTTT
NA	TRBJ1-2	13	TRBV4-1	NA	CASSPSENYGYTF	TGCGCCAGCAGCCCCTCAGAGAACTATGGCTACACCTTC
NA	TRBJ2-2	15	TRBV19	NA	CASSIVGRGTGELFF	TGTGCCAGTAGTATAGTTGGCAGGGGAACCGGGGAGCTGTTTTTT
large	TRBJ2-2	15	TRBV7-6	NA	CASSLVPVNTGELFF	TGTGCCAGCAGCTTAGTGCCCGTTAACACCGGGGAGCTGTTTTTT
NA	TRBJ2-7	13	TRBV4-3	NA	CASSRDTGYEQYF	TGCGCCAGCAGCCGGGATACGGGGTACGAGCAGTACTTC
once	TRBJ2-7	15	TRBV6-1	NA	CASSERAGGSYEQYF	TGTGCCAGCAGTGAAAGGGCAGGGGGGTCCTACGAGCAGTACTTC
once	TRBJ2-1	15	TRBV28	NA	CASSPDRSNVDEQFF	TGTGCCAGCAGTCCTGACAGGTCCAACGTGGATGAGCAGTTCTTC
NA	TRBJ2-7	16	TRBV5-6	TRBD2	CASSLVGSGFFYEQYF	TGTGCCAGCAGCTTAGTAGGTAGCGGGTTCTTCTACGAGCAGTACTTC